This TCR beta chain was recorded in a study of blood T cells in healthy people across ages. Study-wide results and caveats: Both higher diversity and more naive CD4+ cells marked long-lived donors when set against aged donors.

In germline, CDR1 is SGHDN, CDR2 FVKESK. CDR3 length: 16 residues. Unmatched junction bases numbered 10, after V lost 0 bases and J lost 10 bases. Sample-barcoded 5' priming and a J-beta primer mix drove a second PCR of about 6 to 12 cycles. One entry per CDR3 protein, called by TCRdb with MiXCR from the 5' RACE reads. The sample carries about 720,000 distinct CDR3 sequences, around a quarter recorded once. Caucasian individuals from Russia who were healthy and aged roughly 6 to 95 acted as donors. Regarding this clonotype: As yet, its antigen is unknown.

These data are also associated with another study on T cells of mothers and their children. This second report adds: Added by the second PCR's M1S primer were sample barcodes and 2-4 random nucleotides. Reads obtained per mother exceeded 9 million TCR beta CDR3 reads, with approximately 3 million obtained per child.

The sequenced material came from blood. The gene calls are TRBV14 and TRBJ2-1, with 9 bases identical to TRBD2. This TCR came from a boy aged 5-17 years in good health. The DNA of the CDR3 is TGTGCCAGCAGCCAAGAGGCGATAGCGGGAGCGGGAGAGCAGTTCTTC. Protein sequence: CASSQEAIAGAGEQFF. Filled out from reference TRBV14 and TRBJ2-1, the complete variable domain reads EAGVTQFPSHSVIEKGQTVTLRCDPISGHDNLYWYRRVMGKEIKFLLHFVKESKQDESGMPNNRFLAERTGGTYSTLKVQPAELEDSGVYFCASSQEAIAGAGEQFFGPGTRLTVL.